This paragraph covers one T cell receptor (beta chain) sequence. After removal of 0 bases from V and 4 bases from J, the junction contained 4 bases not matched to a gene. The CDR3 contains 16 residues. Germline-derived CDR1 and CDR2 are SGHVS and FQNEAQ. The data derive from a study of technical replicates of blood from several donors. Measured with immunoSEQ multiplex PCR; TCRdb has only the in-frame clones, and not every one. The repertoire consists of fewer than 75,000 clones, with approximately 93% occurring once and the leading ten covering 0.2% to 0.3%. Source material: T cells isolated from PBMCs. The sequence was collected from a human donor in good health. The chain combines TRBV7-8 with TRBJ1-2, with TRBD1 identical over 11 bases. CDR3 nucleotide sequence: TGTGCCAGCAGCTTAGCGGCCGGGACAGGGGGCTATGGCTACACCTTC. Amino acid sequence: CASSLAAGTGGYGYTF.